The sequence of this T cell receptor (beta chain) was determined in a study of B cell selection in AIRE deficiency. Regulatory T cells were sorted as CD4+CD25hiCD127low/negative cells. On this clone itself: Its antigen is not identified. Mismatch with germline at one junction end may stem from a read error.

Study-level findings and limits: About a third of healthy-shared Treg sequences were found among patient Tconv cells. Only TCRbeta was sequenced; about 35% of shared healthy Treg sequences appeared in Tconv.

Sequenced by immunoSEQ multiplex PCR; TCRdb stores in-frame clones only, minus some. The sample carries about 18,000 clones, 85% to 95% recorded once. This CDR3 spans 14 amino acids. Looked up from germline, CDR1 is ENHRY and CDR2 is SYGVKD. Input material: CD4+CD25+ Tregs sorted from PBMCs. The J gene is TRBJ2-7, the V gene TRBV10-3, with D perhaps being TRBD1 or TRBD2 (7 bases each). The receptor was isolated from a human donor in good health. CDR3 in amino acids: CATSSRGGTYEQYF. The CDR3 region has the DNA TGTGCCACCAGTAGCAGGGGGGGGACCTACGAGCAGTACTTC.